Listed below are T cell receptor beta chains from one sample, sequenced in a study of shared clonotypes between healthy human individuals. Using immunoSEQ multiplex PCR, the repertoire was profiled, and TCRdb retains in-frame clones only, with some absent. Altogether about 2.3 million clones are present, 85% to 95% being singletons, with the ten largest covering 0.37%. The sample consisted of naive CD4+ T cells from PBMCs. Receptor source: a man younger than 35 in good health. Some clones in this sample may be carry-over from other donors' samples. CDR3s include the opening cysteine and the closing phenylalanine or tryptophan.

J gene: TRBJ1-2
V gene: TRBV9
CDR3 protein: CASSVEDTRVTNYGYTF

J gene: TRBJ2-7
V gene: TRBV5-4
CDR3 protein: CASSPSGGGLYEQYF

J gene: TRBJ2-6
V gene: TRBV2
CDR3 protein: CASSPDAAGANVLTF

J gene: .
V gene: TRBV11-2
CDR3 protein: CASSRAQGANEQYF

J gene: TRBJ1-3
V gene: TRBV9
CDR3 protein: CASSPRSGSGNTIYF

J gene: TRBJ2-1
V gene: TRBV7-6
CDR3 protein: CASSLLVWPVPPSGGYNEQFF

J gene: TRBJ2-1
V gene: TRBV7-9
CDR3 protein: CASSLELFNEQFF

J gene: TRBJ1-2
V gene: TRBV28
CDR3 protein: CASSGSGSTYGYTF

J gene: TRBJ2-3
V gene: TRBV9
CDR3 protein: CASSPRASGATSTDTQYF

J gene: TRBJ1-2
V gene: TRBV7-8
CDR3 protein: CASSFDGYGYTF

J gene: TRBJ1-2
V gene: TRBV5-6
CDR3 protein: CASSLRGTANYGYTF

J gene: TRBJ2-3
V gene: TRBV10-3
CDR3 protein: CAISFAGSNAATQYF

J gene: TRBJ1-2
V gene: TRBV10-3
CDR3 protein: CAISVEKLGYTF

J gene: TRBJ2-7
V gene: TRBV30
CDR3 protein: CAWGDRGYEQYF

J gene: TRBJ1-5
V gene: TRBV28
CDR3 protein: CASSSGGRPDSNQPQHF

J gene: TRBJ1-2
V gene: TRBV28
CDR3 protein: CASETGTGGYGYTF

J gene: TRBJ2-1
V gene: TRBV10-1
CDR3 protein: CASSPGTSGRNEQFF

J gene: TRBJ2-2
V gene: TRBV11-3
CDR3 protein: CASGRGDRNTGELFF

J gene: TRBJ1-1
V gene: TRBV10-2
CDR3 protein: CASSVWGATEAFF

J gene: TRBJ2-7
V gene: TRBV28
CDR3 protein: CASSPPRRGLVEQYF

J gene: TRBJ2-7
V gene: TRBV1
CDR3 protein: CTSSQSLREAFPRESYEQYF

J gene: TRBJ2-6
V gene: TRBV2
CDR3 protein: CASSAAGGSGANVLTF

J gene: TRBJ2-3
V gene: TRBV6-5
CDR3 protein: CATASGRAEDTQYF

J gene: TRBJ2-3
V gene: TRBV7-3
CDR3 protein: CASSPPSTDTQYF

J gene: TRBJ2-3
V gene: TRBV5-1
CDR3 protein: CASSLRLAELTDTQYF

J gene: TRBJ1-1
V gene: TRBV18
CDR3 protein: CASSPRGGNTEAFF

J gene: TRBJ2-2
V gene: TRBV2
CDR3 protein: CASRMQGTGELFF

J gene: TRBJ2-7
V gene: TRBV11-2
CDR3 protein: CASSLERGQPQYF

J gene: TRBJ2-3
V gene: TRBV2
CDR3 protein: CASRGHTGTDTQYF

J gene: TRBJ1-1
V gene: TRBV6-5
CDR3 protein: CASSSRGPEAFF

J gene: TRBJ1-4
V gene: TRBV11-1
CDR3 protein: CASSLSPWADTNEKLFF

J gene: TRBJ2-2
V gene: TRBV28
CDR3 protein: CASSSVGQSNTGELFF

J gene: TRBJ1-4
V gene: TRBV6-1
CDR3 protein: CASSGTLTNEKLFF

J gene: TRBJ2-1
V gene: TRBV20-1
CDR3 protein: CSARGGGKQFF

J gene: TRBJ2-1
V gene: TRBV12-5
CDR3 protein: CASGLVISRDQYNEQFF

J gene: TRBJ2-5
V gene: TRBV5-5
CDR3 protein: CASSRFQETQYF

J gene: TRBJ1-2
V gene: TRBV18
CDR3 protein: CASSPISPPNGYTF

J gene: TRBJ1-1
V gene: TRBV11-2
CDR3 protein: CASSLGRGGNTEAFF

J gene: TRBJ2-5
V gene: TRBV2
CDR3 protein: CASSELREGTQYF

J gene: TRBJ2-3
V gene: TRBV5-1
CDR3 protein: CASSVVAENTDTQYF

J gene: TRBJ1-1
V gene: TRBV28
CDR3 protein: CASLNTEAFF

J gene: TRBJ2-2
V gene: TRBV15
CDR3 protein: CATSRDYLVTGELFF

J gene: TRBJ2-3
V gene: TRBV11-2
CDR3 protein: CASSLSGSGGDTQYF

J gene: TRBJ2-1
V gene: TRBV5-1
CDR3 protein: CASSLPGYNEQFF

J gene: TRBJ2-1
V gene: TRBV4-2
CDR3 protein: CASSQSSLAGGFYNEQFF

J gene: TRBJ2-7
V gene: TRBV11-2
CDR3 protein: CASSLAYRGHEQYF

J gene: TRBJ2-3
V gene: TRBV5-4
CDR3 protein: CASSSRLVPDTQYF

J gene: TRBJ2-2
V gene: TRBV9
CDR3 protein: CASSPLAGVTGELFF

J gene: TRBJ2-1
V gene: TRBV12-5
CDR3 protein: CASGLGGTSGDEQFF

J gene: TRBJ2-1
V gene: TRBV13
CDR3 protein: CASSPRLAGGTYNEQFF

J gene: TRBJ1-1
V gene: TRBV13
CDR3 protein: CASSWMWTGDTEAFF

J gene: TRBJ1-1
V gene: TRBV27
CDR3 protein: CASSLKGTPSEAFF

J gene: TRBJ2-5
V gene: TRBV6-6
CDR3 protein: CASSYQQGQETQYF

J gene: TRBJ1-5
V gene: TRBV30
CDR3 protein: CAWSSPQGAHQPQHF

J gene: TRBJ1-1
V gene: TRBV5-1
CDR3 protein: CASSLYRMNTEAFF